This T cell receptor (beta chain) comes out of a study of blood T cell repertoires in COVID-19. The repertoire was sequenced with immunoSEQ multiplex PCR; TCRdb's copy has only in-frame clones and lacks some. The data show 120,000 to 150,000 clones, 84% seen once. The receptor comes from a man in his forties with acute COVID-19. Sequenced: PBMCs or T cells enriched from blood (not recorded which).

This chain's CDR3 is CASSFNRAMNTEAFF. CDR3 sequence (DNA): TGTGCCAGCAGCTTTAACAGAGCCATGAACACTGAAGCTTTCTTT. The rearrangement links TRBV11-2 to TRBJ1-1; D call uncertain. This CDR3 comprises 15 residues. V was cut by 3 bases and J by 0 bases, with 11 bases left in between. Germline lookup yields CDR1 SGHAT and CDR2 FQNNGV.